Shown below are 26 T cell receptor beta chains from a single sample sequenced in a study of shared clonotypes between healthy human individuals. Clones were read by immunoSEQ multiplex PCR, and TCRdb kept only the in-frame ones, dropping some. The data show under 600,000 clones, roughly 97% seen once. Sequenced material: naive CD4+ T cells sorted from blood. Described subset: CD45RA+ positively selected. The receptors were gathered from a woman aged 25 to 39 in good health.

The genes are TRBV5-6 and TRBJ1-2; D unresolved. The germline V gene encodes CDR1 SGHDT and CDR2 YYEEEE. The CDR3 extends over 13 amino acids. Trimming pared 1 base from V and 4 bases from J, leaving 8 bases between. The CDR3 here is CASSLSRSYGYTF. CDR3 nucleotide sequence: TGTGCCAGCAGCTTGTCGAGGAGCTATGGCTACACCTTC.

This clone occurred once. CDR3 amino acids: CASSLSGTGGAGELFF. The CDR3 DNA is TGTGCCAGCAGTTTATCGGGGACAGGGGGCGCCGGGGAGCTGTTTTTT. This chain links TRBV27 with TRBJ2-2; 12 positions agree with TRBD1. Germline V CDR1 and CDR2: MNHEY, SMNVEV (reference sequence). This CDR3 is built from 16 residues. Trimming cost V 0 bases and J 6 bases; bases outside gene matches: 2.

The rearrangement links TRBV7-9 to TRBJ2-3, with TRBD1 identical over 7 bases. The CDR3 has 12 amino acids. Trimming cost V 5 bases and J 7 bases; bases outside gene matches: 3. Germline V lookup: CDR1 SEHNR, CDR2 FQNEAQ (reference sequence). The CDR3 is CASSQDRHTQYF. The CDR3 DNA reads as TGTGCCAGCAGCCAGGACAGGCATACGCAGTATTTT.

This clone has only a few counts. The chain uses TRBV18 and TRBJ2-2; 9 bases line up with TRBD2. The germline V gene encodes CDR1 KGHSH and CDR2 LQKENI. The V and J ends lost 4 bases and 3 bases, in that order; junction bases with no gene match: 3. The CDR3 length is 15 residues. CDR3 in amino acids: CASSRGTSHTGELFF. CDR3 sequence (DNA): TGTGCCAGCTCACGAGGGACTAGCCACACCGGGGAGCTGTTTTTT.

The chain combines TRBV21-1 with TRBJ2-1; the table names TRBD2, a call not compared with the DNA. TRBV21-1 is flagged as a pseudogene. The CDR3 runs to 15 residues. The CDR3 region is CASSKNSGRGDEQFF. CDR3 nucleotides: TGTGCCAGCAGCAAAAATAGCGGGAGGGGTGATGAGCAGTTCTTC.

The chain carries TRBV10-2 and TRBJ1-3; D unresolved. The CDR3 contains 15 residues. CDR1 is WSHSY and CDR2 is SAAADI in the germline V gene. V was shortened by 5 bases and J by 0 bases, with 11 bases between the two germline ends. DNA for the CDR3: TGCGCCAGCAGTTCCTGGCGGGGCTCTGGAAACACCATATATTTT. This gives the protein CASSSWRGSGNTIYF.

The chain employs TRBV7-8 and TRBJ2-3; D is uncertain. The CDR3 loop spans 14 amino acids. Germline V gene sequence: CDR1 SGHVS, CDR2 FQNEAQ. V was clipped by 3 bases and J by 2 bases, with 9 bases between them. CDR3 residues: CASSLALATDTQYF. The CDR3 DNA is TGTGCCAGCAGCTTGGCTCTGGCCACAGATACGCAGTATTTT.

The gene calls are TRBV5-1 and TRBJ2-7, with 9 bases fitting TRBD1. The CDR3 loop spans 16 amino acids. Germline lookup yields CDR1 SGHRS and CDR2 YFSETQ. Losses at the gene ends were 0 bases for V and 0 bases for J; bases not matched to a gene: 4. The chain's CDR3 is CASSLGTGVDSYEQYF. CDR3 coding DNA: TGCGCCAGCAGCTTGGGGACAGGGGTCGACTCCTACGAGCAGTACTTC.

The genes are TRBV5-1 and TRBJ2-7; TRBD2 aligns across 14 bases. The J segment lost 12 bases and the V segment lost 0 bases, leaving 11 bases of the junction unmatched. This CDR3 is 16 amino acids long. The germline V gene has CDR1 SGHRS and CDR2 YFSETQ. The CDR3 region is CASSLAGLAGGLPLYF. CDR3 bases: TGCGCCAGCAGCTTGGCCGGACTAGCGGGAGGCTTGCCTCTGTACTTC.

The CDR3 sequence: CASSVDSRNTIYF. The CDR3 DNA is TGTGCCAGCAGCGTGGACAGCCGAAACACCATATATTTT. The chain carries TRBV2 and TRBJ1-3; tentatively, D is TRBD1 (6 bases). The germline V and J ends were trimmed by 6 bases and 5 bases, with 11 bases remaining between them. There are 13 residues in the CDR3. Germline assignment: CDR1 SNHLY and CDR2 FYNNEI.

The CDR3 bases are TGTGCCAGCAGCTTGGGGCAAGGGATGAACACTGAAGCTTTCTTT. It encodes CASSLGQGMNTEAFF. The chain recombines TRBV5-8 with TRBJ1-1; D uncertain. Germline loops: CDR1 SGHTS, CDR2 YDEGEE. The CDR3 length is 15 residues. Trimming took 0 bases from V and 0 from J, leaving 9 bases between them.

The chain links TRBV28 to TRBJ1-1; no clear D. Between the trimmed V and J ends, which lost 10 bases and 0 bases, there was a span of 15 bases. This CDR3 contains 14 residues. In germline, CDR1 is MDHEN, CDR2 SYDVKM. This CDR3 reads CATDSHTVNTEAFF. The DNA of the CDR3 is TGTGCCACCGATAGTCATACAGTGAACACTGAAGCTTTCTTT.

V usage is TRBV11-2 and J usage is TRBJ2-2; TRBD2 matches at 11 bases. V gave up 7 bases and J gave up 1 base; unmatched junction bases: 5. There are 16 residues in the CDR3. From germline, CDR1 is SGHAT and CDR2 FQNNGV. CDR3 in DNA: TGTGCCAGCACCCCACTAGCGGGAGTGAACACCGGGGAGCTGTTTTTT. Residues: CASTPLAGVNTGELFF.

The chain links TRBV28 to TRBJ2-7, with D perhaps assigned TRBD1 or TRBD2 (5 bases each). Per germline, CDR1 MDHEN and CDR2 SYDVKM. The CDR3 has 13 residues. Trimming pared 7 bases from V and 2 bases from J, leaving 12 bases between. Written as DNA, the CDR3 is TGTGCCAGCACGCCTGGGACCGCCTACGAGCAGTACTTC. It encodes CASTPGTAYEQYF. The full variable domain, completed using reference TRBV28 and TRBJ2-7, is DVKVTQSSRYLVKRTGEKVFLECVQDMDHENMFWYRQDPGLGLRLIYFSYDVKMKEKGDIPEGYSVSREKKERFSLILESASTNQTSMYLCASTPGTAYEQYFGPGTRLTVT.

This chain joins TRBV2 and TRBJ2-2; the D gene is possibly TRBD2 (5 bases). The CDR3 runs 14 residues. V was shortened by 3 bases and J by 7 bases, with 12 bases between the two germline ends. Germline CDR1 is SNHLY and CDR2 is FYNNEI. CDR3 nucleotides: TGTGCCAGCAGTGAGGTTCGGGGTGGCGGGGAGCTGTTTTTT. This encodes CASSEVRGGGELFF.

The chain's CDR3 is CSVGGLASTGELFF. The DNA for the CDR3 is TGCAGCGTTGGGGGGCTAGCGAGCACCGGGGAGCTGTTTTTT. The rearrangement joins TRBV29-1 to TRBJ2-2; D may correspond to TRBD1 or TRBD2 (6 bases each). This CDR3 contains 14 residues. Per the germline V gene, CDR1 is SQVTM and CDR2 is ANQGSEA. V was clipped by 4 bases and J by 4 bases, with 13 bases between them.

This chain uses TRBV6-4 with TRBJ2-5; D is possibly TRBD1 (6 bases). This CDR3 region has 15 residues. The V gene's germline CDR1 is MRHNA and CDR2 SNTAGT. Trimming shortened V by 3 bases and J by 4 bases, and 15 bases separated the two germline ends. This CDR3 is CASSEGGGAGETQYF. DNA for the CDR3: TGTGCCAGCAGTGAAGGTGGGGGCGCGGGAGAGACCCAGTACTTC.

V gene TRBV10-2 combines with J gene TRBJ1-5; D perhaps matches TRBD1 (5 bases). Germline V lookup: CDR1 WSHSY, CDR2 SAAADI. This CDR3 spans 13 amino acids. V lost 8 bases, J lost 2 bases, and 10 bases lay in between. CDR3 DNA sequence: TGCGCCAGCTCGGGACTGGGCAATCAGCCCCAGCATTTT. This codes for CASSGLGNQPQHF.

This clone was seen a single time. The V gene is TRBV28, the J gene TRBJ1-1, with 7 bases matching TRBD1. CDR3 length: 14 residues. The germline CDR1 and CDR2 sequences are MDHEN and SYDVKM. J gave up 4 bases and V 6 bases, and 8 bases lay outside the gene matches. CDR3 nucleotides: TGTGCCAGCAGCCTGACAGGGTTTGGCACTGAAGCTTTCTTT. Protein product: CASSLTGFGTEAFF.

The CDR3 reads CASGTLDSTEAFF. The CDR3, as DNA: TGTGCCAGCGGTACCTTAGACAGTACCGAAGCTTTCTTT. The chain recombines TRBV25-1 with TRBJ1-1, with D possibly matching TRBD1 (5 bases). V was shortened by 8 bases and J by 8 bases, with 18 bases between the two germline ends. The germline V gene has CDR1 MGHDK and CDR2 SYGVNS. The CDR3 has 13 residues.

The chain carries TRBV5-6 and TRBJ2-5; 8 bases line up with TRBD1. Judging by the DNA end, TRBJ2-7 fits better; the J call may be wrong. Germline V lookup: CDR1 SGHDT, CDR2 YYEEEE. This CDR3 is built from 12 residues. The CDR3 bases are TGTGCCAGCAGCAGACAGGGGAGCGAGCAGTACTTC. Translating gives CASSRQGSEQYF.

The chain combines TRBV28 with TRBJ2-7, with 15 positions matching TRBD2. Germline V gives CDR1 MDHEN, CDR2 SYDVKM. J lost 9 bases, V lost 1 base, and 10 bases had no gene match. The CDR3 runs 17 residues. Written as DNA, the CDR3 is TGTGCCAGCAGTTTATTAGGACTAGCGGGAGGGCGTCCGTGGCAGTACTTC. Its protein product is CASSLLGLAGGRPWQYF.

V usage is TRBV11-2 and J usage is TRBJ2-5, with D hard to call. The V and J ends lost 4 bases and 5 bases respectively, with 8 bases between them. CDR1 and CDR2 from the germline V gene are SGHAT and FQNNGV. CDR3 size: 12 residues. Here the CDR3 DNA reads TGTGCCAGCAGCTCGCTGATTGAGACCCAGTACTTC. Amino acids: CASSSLIETQYF.

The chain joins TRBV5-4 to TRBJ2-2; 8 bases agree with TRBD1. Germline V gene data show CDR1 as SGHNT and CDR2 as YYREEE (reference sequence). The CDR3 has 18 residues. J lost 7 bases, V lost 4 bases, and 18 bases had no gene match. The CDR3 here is CASSPPWGAGGGRGELFF. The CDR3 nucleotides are TGTGCCAGCAGCCCACCCTGGGGGGCAGGGGGCGGGCGCGGGGAGCTGTTTTTT. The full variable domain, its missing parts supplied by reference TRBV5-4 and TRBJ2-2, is ETGVTQSPTHLIKTRGQQVTLRCSSQSGHNTVSWYQQALGQGPQFIFQYYREEENGRGNFPPRFSGLQFPNYSSELNVNALELDDSALYLCASSPPWGAGGGRGELFFGEGSRLTVL.

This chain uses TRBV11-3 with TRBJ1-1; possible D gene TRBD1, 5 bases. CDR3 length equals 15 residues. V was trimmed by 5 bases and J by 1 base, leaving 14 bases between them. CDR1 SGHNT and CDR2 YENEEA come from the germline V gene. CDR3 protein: CASSQSSGQNTEAFF. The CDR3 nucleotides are TGTGCCAGCAGCCAATCCTCTGGACAGAACACTGAAGCTTTCTTT.

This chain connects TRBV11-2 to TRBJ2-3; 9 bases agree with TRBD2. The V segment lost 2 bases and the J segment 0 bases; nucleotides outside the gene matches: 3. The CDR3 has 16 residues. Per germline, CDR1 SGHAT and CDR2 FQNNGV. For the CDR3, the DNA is TGTGCCAGCAGCTTATATAGCGGGAGCAGCACAGATACGCAGTATTTT. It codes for CASSLYSGSSTDTQYF.